This paragraph reports one TCR beta chain. Profiling relied on immunoSEQ multiplex PCR, and the TCRdb table lists in-frame clones only, not all of them. The table shows over 20,000 clones, with roughly four fifths occurring only once. The source of the sample is a study of preoperative IRX-2 immunotherapy in early breast cancer. Germline V gene sequence: CDR1 SGHRS, CDR2 YFSETQ. The length of the CDR3 is 17 residues. V lost 3 bases and J lost 0, with 13 bases in between. Documented treatment: preoperative locoregional IRX-2 cytokine immunotherapy. Patients received preoperative, locoregional IRX-2 cytokine immunotherapy in a phase Ib study.

The J gene is TRBJ1-6, the V gene TRBV5-1; the D gene is possibly TRBD1 (6 bases). The sequencing used lymph node tissue, collected after IRX-2 immunotherapy. The TCR originated in a human donor with breast cancer. The CDR3 loop is CASSSGQQSSYNSPLHF. CDR3 coding DNA: TGCGCCAGCAGCTCCGGACAGCAGAGCTCCTATAATTCACCCCTCCACTTT.